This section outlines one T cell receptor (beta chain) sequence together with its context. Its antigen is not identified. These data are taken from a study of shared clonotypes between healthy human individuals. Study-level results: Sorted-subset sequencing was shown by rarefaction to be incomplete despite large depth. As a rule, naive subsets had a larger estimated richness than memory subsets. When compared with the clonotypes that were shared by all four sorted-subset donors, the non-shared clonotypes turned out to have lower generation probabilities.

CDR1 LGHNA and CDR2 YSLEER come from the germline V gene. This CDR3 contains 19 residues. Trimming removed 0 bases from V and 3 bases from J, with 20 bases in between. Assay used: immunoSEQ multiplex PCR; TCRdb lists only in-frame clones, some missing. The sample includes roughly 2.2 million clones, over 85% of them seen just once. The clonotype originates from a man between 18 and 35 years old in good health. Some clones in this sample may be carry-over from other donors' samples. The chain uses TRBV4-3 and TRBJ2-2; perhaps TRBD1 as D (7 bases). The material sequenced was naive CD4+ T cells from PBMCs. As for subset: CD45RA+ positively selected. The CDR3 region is CASSQDYFGGGVDTGELFF. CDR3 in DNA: TGCGCCAGCAGCCAAGATTACTTTGGAGGGGGCGTCGACACCGGGGAGCTGTTTTTT.